One T cell receptor (beta chain) is described in this entry. The antigen remains undetermined. The data were taken from a study of T cell responses to AZD1222 COVID-19 vaccine. General study results and limits: Increased Spike-specific TCR breadth and depth were observed after two AZD1222 doses. Without day 14 samples, only post-peak T cell repertoires were studied.

Germline V gene data show CDR1 as SNHLY and CDR2 as FYNNEI. Trimming took off 4 bases at V and 6 bases at J, with 12 bases between the two ends. This CDR3 contains 13 residues. Clones were read by immunoSEQ multiplex PCR, and TCRdb kept only the in-frame ones, dropping some. The repertoire has tens of thousands of clones, approximately 88% of them found once; the top ten carry 25%. This material consisted of peripheral blood, taken 28 days after the second AZD1222 dose. The chain is built from TRBV2 and TRBJ1-2; D is uncertain. The TCR was taken from an adult who received the AZD1222 COVID-19 vaccine. Here the CDR3 reads CASSVGPDDGYTF. The CDR3 DNA follows: TGTGCCAGCAGTGTAGGGCCAGACGATGGCTACACCTTC.